Detailed here is one TCR beta chain. Its antigen remains unidentified. The CDR3 length is 14 residues. Germline V gene sequence: CDR1 SGHRS, CDR2 YFSETQ. V was trimmed by 4 bases and J by 1 base, leaving 10 bases between them. The data were obtained in a study of T-cell memory formation after mild COVID-19. Study-level points and caveats: Among CD4+ contracting clones, most were CM and EM, and CD8+ ones EMRA.

Sample barcodes and UMIs were carried by the TCR alpha and TCR beta cDNA libraries that 5'RACE generated with constant-segment primers. One entry per CDR3 protein results from TCRdb running MiXCR on the 5' RACE reads. This table has several thousand distinct CDR3 sequences, roughly 44% appearing once. Sequenced input: PBMCs or a T cell subset sorted from them (not recorded which). The TCR was taken from an adult who had mild COVID-19 (a few samples of this study predate the infection). Cell type and time point are not known. The chain carries TRBV5-1 and TRBJ2-3; no definite D call. This CDR3 reads CASSPPAGTDTQYF. In nucleotides, the CDR3 is TGCGCCAGCAGCCCCCCAGCCGGCACAGATACGCAGTATTTT.